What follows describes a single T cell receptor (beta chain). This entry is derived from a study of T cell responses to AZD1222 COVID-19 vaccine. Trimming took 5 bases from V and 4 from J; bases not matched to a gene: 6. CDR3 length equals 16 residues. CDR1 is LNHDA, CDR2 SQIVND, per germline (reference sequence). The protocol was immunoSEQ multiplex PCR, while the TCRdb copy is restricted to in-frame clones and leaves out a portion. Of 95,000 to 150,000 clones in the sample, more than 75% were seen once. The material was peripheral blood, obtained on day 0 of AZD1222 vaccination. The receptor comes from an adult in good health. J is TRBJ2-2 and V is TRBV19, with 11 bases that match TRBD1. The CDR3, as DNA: TGTGCCAGTAGTTCGAGGACAGGGGGCCCCACCGGGGAGCTGTTTTTT. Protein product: CASSSRTGGPTGELFF.